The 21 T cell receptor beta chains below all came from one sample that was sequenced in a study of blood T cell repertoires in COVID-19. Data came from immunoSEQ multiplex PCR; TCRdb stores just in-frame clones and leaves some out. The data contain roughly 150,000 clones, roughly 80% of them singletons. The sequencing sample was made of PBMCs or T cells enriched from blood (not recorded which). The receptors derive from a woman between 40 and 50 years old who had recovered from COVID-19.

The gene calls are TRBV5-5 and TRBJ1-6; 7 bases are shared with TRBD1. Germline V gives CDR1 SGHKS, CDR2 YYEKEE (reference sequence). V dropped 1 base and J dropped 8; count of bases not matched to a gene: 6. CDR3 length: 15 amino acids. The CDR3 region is CASSLFRGSYSPLHF. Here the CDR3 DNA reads TGTGCCAGCAGCTTGTTCAGGGGGAGTTATTCACCCCTCCACTTT.

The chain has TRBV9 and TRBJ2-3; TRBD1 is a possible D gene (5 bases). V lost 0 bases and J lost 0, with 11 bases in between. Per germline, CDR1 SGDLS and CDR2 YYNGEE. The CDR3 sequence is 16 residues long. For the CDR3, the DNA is TGTGCCAGCAGCGTAGAGGGGCGAGCTAGCACAGATACGCAGTATTTT. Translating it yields CASSVEGRASTDTQYF. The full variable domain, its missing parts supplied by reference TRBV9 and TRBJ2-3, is DSGVTQTPKHLITATGQRVTLRCSPRSGDLSVYWYQQSLDQGLQFLIQYYNGEERAKGNILERFSAQQFPDLHSELNLSSLELGDSALYFCASSVEGRASTDTQYFGPGTRLTVL.

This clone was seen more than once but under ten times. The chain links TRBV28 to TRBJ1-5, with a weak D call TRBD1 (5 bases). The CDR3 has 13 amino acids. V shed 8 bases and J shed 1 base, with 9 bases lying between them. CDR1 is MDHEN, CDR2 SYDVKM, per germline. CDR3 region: CASGGASNQPQHF. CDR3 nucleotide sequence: TGTGCCAGCGGCGGGGCAAGCAATCAGCCCCAGCATTTT. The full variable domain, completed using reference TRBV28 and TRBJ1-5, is DVKVTQSSRYLVKRTGEKVFLECVQDMDHENMFWYRQDPGLGLRLIYFSYDVKMKEKGDIPEGYSVSREKKERFSLILESASTNQTSMYLCASGGASNQPQHFGDGTRLSIL.

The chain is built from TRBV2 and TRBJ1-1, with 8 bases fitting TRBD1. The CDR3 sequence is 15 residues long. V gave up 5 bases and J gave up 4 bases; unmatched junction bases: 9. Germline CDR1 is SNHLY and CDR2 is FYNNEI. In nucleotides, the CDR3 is TGTGCCAGCAGTTCATATCCTACAGGGGGCACTGAAGCTTTCTTT. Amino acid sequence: CASSSYPTGGTEAFF.

In nucleotides, the CDR3 is TGTGCCAGCCGGGACATCACCTTCAATGAGCAGTTCTTC. Its protein product is CASRDITFNEQFF. V is TRBV6-5 and J is TRBJ2-1, with a weak D call TRBD1 (6 bases). The germline V gene encodes CDR1 MNHEY and CDR2 SVGAGI. Deletions cut 8 bases from V and 6 bases from J, with 14 bases between. CDR3 length equals 13 residues.

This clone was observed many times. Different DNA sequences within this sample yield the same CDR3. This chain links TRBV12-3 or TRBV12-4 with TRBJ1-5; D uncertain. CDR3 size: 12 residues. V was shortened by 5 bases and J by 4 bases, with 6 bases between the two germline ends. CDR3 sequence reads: CASSPLNQPQHF. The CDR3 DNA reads TGTGCCAGCAGTCCTTTAAATCAGCCCCAGCATTTT.

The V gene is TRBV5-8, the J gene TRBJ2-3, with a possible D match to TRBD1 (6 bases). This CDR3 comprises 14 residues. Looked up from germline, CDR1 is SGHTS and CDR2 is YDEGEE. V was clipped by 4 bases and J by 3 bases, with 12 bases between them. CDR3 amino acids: CASSTKRGTDTQYF. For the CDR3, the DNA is TGTGCCAGCAGCACGAAGAGGGGGACAGATACGCAGTATTTT. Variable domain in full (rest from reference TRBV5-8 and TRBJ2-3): EAGVTQSPTHLIKTRGQQATLRCSPISGHTSVYWYQQALGLGLQFLLWYDEGEERNRGNFPPRFSGRQFPNYSSELNVNALELEDSALYLCASSTKRGTDTQYFGPGTRLTVL.

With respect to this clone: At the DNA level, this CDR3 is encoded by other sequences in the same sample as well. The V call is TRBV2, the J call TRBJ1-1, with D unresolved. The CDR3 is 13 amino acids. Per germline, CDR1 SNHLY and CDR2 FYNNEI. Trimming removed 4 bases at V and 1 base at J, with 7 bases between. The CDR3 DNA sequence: TGTGCCAGCAGTGTTACTGCGAACACTGAAGCTTTCTTT. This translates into CASSVTANTEAFF.

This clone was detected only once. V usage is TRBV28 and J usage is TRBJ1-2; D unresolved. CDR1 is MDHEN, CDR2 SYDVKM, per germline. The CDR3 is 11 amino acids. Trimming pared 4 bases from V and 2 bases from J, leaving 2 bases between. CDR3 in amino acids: CASSSNYGYTF. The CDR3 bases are TGTGCCAGCAGTTCGAACTATGGCTACACCTTC.

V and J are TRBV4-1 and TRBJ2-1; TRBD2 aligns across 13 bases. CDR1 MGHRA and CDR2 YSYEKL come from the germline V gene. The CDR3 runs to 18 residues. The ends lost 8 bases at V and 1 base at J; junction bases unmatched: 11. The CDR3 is CASGQRTSGGKSYNEQFF. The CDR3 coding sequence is TGCGCCAGCGGACAAAGGACTAGCGGGGGAAAATCCTACAATGAGCAGTTCTTC.

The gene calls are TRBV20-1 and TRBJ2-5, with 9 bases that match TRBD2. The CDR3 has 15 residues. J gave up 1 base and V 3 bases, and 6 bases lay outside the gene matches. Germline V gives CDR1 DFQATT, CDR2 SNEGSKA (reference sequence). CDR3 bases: TGCAGTGCTAGTCCTGCTAGCGGGGTCCAAGAGACCCAGTACTTC. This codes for CSASPASGVQETQYF.

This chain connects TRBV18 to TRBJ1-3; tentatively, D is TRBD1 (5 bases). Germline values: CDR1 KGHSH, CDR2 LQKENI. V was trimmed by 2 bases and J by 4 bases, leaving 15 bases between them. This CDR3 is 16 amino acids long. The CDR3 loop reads CASSPSDPRVGNTIYF. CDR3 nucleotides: TGTGCCAGCTCACCATCCGACCCCAGGGTGGGAAACACCATATATTTT. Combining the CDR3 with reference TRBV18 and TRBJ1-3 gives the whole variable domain NAGVMQNPRHLVRRRGQEARLRCSPMKGHSHVYWYRQLPEEGLKFMVYLQKENIIDESGMPKERFSAEFPKEGPSILRIQQVVRGDSAAYFCASSPSDPRVGNTIYFGEGSWLTVV.

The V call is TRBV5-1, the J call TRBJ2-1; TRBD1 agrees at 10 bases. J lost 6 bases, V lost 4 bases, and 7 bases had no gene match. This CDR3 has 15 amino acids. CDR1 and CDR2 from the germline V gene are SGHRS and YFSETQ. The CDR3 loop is CASSRRGQGGNEQFF. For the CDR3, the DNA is TGCGCCAGCAGCCGACGTGGACAGGGGGGCAATGAGCAGTTCTTC.

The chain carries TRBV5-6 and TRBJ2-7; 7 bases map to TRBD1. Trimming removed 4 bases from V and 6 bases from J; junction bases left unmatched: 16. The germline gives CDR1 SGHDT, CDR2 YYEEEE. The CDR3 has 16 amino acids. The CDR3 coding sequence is TGTGCCAGCAGCAGGCAGACAGGGTATTTCGGCCTCGAGCAGTACTTC. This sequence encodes CASSRQTGYFGLEQYF.

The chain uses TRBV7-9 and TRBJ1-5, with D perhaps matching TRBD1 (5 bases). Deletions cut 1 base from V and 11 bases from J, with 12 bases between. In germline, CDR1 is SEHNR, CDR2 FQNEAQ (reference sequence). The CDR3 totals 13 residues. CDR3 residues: CASSLGDGGSQHF. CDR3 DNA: TGTGCCAGCAGCTTAGGGGACGGGGGGTCCCAGCATTTT.

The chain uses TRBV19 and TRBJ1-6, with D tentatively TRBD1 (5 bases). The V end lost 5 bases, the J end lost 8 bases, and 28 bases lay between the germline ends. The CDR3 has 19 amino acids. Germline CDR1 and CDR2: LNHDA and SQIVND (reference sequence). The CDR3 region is CASSPRGTIFDGLDSPLHF. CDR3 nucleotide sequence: TGTGCCAGTAGTCCCCGGGGGACCATATTCGATGGTTTGGATTCACCCCTCCACTTT.

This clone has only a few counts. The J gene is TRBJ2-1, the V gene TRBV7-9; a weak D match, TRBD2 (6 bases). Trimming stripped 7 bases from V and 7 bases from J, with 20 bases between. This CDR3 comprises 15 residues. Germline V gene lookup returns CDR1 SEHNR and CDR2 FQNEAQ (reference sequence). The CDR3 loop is CASTWDSRDVNEQFF. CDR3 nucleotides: TGTGCCAGCACCTGGGACTCCCGGGACGTAAATGAGCAGTTCTTC.

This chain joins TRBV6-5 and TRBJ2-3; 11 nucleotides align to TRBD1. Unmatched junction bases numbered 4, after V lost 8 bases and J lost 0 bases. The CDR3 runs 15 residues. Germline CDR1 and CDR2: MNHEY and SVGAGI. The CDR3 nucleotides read TGTGCCAGCGGGGGACAGGGGGTAAGCACAGATACGCAGTATTTT. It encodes CASGGQGVSTDTQYF.

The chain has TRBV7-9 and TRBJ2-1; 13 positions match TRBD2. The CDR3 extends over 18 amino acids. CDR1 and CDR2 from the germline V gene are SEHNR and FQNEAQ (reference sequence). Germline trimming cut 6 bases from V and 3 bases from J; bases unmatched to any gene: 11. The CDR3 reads CASRLPPTSGRRYNEQFF. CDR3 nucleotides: TGTGCCAGCAGGCTACCCCCGACTAGCGGGAGGCGCTACAATGAGCAGTTCTTC.

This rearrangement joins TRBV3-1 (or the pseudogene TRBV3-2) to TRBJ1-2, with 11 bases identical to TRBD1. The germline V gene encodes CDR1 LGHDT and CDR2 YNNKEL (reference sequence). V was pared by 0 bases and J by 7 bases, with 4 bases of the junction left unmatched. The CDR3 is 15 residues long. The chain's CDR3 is CASSQDGQGASGYTF. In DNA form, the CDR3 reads TGTGCCAGCAGCCAAGATGGACAGGGGGCCTCTGGCTACACCTTC.

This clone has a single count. This CDR3 reads CASRRGDRGDTEAFF. CDR3 in DNA: TGTGCCAGTAGAAGAGGGGACAGGGGGGACACTGAAGCTTTCTTT. The chain couples TRBV19 to TRBJ1-1, with 11 bases aligning to TRBD1. V lost 6 bases and J lost 3; bases outside the gene matches: 6. The CDR3 runs 15 residues. Germline-derived CDR1 and CDR2 are LNHDA and SQIVND (reference sequence).